Each of the 12 T cell receptor beta chains below was sequenced from the same sample in a study of naive and memory T cell subsets. Treatment denoted: skin biopsy from PPD injection site in Mantoux-positive individual. The library had UMIs added by 3' ligation of an oligonucleotide to TCR cDNA. Ligated cDNA underwent four rounds of PCR with nested alpha and beta constant region primers and SP2. TCRdb recomputed calls from the UMI-ligation and nested PCR reads with MiXCR, one row per CDR3 protein. The data show 20,000 to 25,000 distinct CDR3 sequences, about 6.1% seen once. Sequencing was performed on skin, taken from a tuberculin skin test site. The receptors stem from an adult in good health.

This clonotype has a count of ten or more. The chain recombines TRBV12-3 or TRBV12-4 with TRBJ1-3; D is unresolved. The CDR3 is 14 residues long. V lost 7 bases, J lost 2 bases, and 12 bases lay in between. The CDR3 region has the DNA TGTGCCAGCAAGTCAGGTAGCACTGGAAACACCATATATTTT. This codes for CASKSGSTGNTIYF.

This clonotype is medium-sized within its sample. The chain uses TRBV9 and TRBJ2-1; D possibly corresponds to TRBD2 (7 bases). With 0 bases removed from V and 3 bases from J, the gap between germline ends came to 19 bases. This CDR3 has 18 residues. Germline V lookup: CDR1 SGDLS, CDR2 YYNGEE. The DNA of the CDR3 is TGTGCCAGCAGCGTAGGTCAGGGGTCAGCGGGAATCTACAATGAGCAGTTCTTC. Translated: CASSVGQGSAGIYNEQFF. The variable domain in full, completed from reference TRBV9 and TRBJ2-1, reads DSGVTQTPKHLITATGQRVTLRCSPRSGDLSVYWYQQSLDQGLQFLIQYYNGEERAKGNILERFSAQQFPDLHSELNLSSLELGDSALYFCASSVGQGSAGIYNEQFFGPGTRLTVL.

In its sample, this clonotype was seen many times. CDR3 DNA sequence: TGTGCCAGCAGCCCCCAGAGCGGGACCACGCAGTATTTT. Its translation is CASSPQSGTTQYF. The chain joins TRBV7-9 to TRBJ2-3; 7 bases line up with TRBD2. Germline V gene data show CDR1 as SEHNR and CDR2 as FQNEAQ (reference sequence). The CDR3 runs to 13 residues. V dropped 5 bases and J dropped 9; count of bases not matched to a gene: 8.

This clonotype was found many times. The chain recombines TRBV7-9 with TRBJ2-7, with D unclear. The CDR3 has 11 amino acids. The germline gives CDR1 SEHNR, CDR2 FQNEAQ (reference sequence). Trimming removed 5 bases from V and 7 bases from J, with 9 bases in between. The CDR3 sequence is CASSPAIEQYF. The CDR3 region has the DNA TGTGCCAGCAGCCCCGCTATAGAGCAGTACTTC.

This clonotype was seen more than once but under ten times. Written as DNA, the CDR3 is TGTGCCAGCAGCCCAGTCGGAGACAACCAAGAGACCCAGTACTTC. Protein product: CASSPVGDNQETQYF. The chain links TRBV3-1 to TRBJ2-5; D uncertain. Per germline, CDR1 LGHDT and CDR2 YNNKEL (reference sequence). Trimming removed 4 bases at V and 0 bases at J, with 12 bases between. The CDR3 sequence is 15 residues long.

This clonotype was seen ten or more times. J is TRBJ2-7 and V is TRBV14; D is unresolved. CDR1 is SGHDN and CDR2 is FVKESK in the germline V gene. CDR3 length: 12 amino acids. V lost 4 bases and J 4 bases, leaving 8 bases between the germline ends. CDR3 coding DNA: TGTGCCAGCAGCCCCTATAGGTACGAGCAGTACTTC. Translation gives CASSPYRYEQYF.

This clonotype came up many times. This sequence joins TRBV20-1 and TRBJ2-7; 11 positions agree with TRBD1. With V trimmed by 3 bases and J by 4 bases, 2 bases remained unmatched. Germline V gives CDR1 DFQATT, CDR2 SNEGSKA (reference sequence). The CDR3 contains 13 residues. CDR3 region: CSARGQGVYEQYF. The CDR3 region has the DNA TGCAGTGCTAGGGGACAGGGGGTTTACGAGCAGTACTTC.

To note about this clonotype: Since a much larger clone is just one base distant, this may be a read error. The chain uses TRBV27 and TRBJ2-1; D is uncertain. There are 15 residues in the CDR3. Germline V CDR1 and CDR2: MNHEY, SMNVEV (reference sequence). V gave up 6 bases and J gave up 8 bases, with 20 bases separating them. This chain's CDR3 is CASSLGWVEVHEQFF. CDR3 nucleotide sequence: TGTGCCAGCAGCCTCGGGTGGGTCGAAGTGCATGAGCAGTTCTTC.

This chain joins TRBV10-3 and TRBJ2-5; no firm D call. Between the trimmed V and J ends, which lost 0 bases and 4 bases, there was a span of 3 bases. The CDR3 length is 12 residues. The germline gives CDR1 ENHRY, CDR2 SYGVKD. Here the CDR3 DNA reads TGTGCCATCAGTGAGTCGAGAGAGACCCAGTACTTC. This sequence encodes CAISESRETQYF.

This clonotype was picked up a small number of times. The gene calls are TRBV19 and TRBJ2-1, with TRBD2 as a possible D gene (7 bases). The CDR3 is made up of 15 amino acids. V gave up 2 bases and J gave up 3 bases, with 11 bases separating them. Germline V CDR1 and CDR2: LNHDA, SQIVND (reference sequence). The CDR3: CASSIRGGGYNEQFF. The CDR3 DNA sequence: TGTGCCAGTAGTATAAGGGGGGGGGGCTACAATGAGCAGTTCTTC.

Many counts were recorded for this clonotype. J is TRBJ2-3 and V is TRBV29-1; 7 bases match TRBD1. The CDR3 loop spans 18 amino acids. The germline CDR1 and CDR2 sequences are SQVTM and ANQGSEA. After removal of 4 bases from V and 2 bases from J, the junction contained 18 bases not matched to a gene. As DNA, the CDR3 is TGCAGCGTTGCCGGGACAGCTATTGGTATAAGGTCCACAGATACGCAGTATTTT. It encodes CSVAGTAIGIRSTDTQYF.

In this sample, this clonotype turned up a few times. The CDR3 here is CASSQMKGSYNEQFF. DNA of the CDR3: TGTGCCAGCAGCCAGATGAAGGGATCCTACAATGAGCAGTTCTTC. J is TRBJ2-1 and V is TRBV3-1; no clear D gene. Between the trimmed V and J ends, which lost 3 bases and 1 base, there was a span of 10 bases. The CDR3 covers 15 residues. Germline CDR1 is LGHDT and CDR2 is YNNKEL (reference sequence).